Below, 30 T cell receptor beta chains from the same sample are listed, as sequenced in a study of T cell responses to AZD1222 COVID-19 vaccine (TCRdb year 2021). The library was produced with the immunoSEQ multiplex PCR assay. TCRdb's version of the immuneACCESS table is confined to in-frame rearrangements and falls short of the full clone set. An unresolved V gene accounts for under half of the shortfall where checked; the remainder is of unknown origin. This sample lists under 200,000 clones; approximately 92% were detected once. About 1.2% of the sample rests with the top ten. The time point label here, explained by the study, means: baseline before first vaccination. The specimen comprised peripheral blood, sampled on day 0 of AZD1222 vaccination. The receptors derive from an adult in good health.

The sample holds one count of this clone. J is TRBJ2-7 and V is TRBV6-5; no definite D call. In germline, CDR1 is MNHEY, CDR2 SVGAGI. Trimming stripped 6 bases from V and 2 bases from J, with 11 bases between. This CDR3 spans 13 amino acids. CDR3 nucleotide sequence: TGTGCCAGCAGACCTACACTACCCTACGAGCAGTACTTC. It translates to CASRPTLPYEQYF.

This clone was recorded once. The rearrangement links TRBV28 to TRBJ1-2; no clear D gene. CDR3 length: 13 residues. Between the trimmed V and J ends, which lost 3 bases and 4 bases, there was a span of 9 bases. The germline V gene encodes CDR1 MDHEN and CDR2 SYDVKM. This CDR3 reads CASSLADLYGYTF. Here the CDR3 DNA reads TGTGCCAGCAGTTTGGCGGACCTCTATGGCTACACCTTC.

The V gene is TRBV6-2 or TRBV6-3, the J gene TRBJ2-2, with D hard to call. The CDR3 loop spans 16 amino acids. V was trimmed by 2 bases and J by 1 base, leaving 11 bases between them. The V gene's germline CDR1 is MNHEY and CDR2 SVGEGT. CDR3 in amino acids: CASSYTDILNTGELFF. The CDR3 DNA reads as TGTGCCAGCAGTTACACCGACATACTGAACACCGGGGAGCTGTTTTTT.

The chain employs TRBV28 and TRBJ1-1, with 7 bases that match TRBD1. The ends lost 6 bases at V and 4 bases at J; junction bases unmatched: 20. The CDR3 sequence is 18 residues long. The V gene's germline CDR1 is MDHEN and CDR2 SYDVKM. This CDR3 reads CASRLDVGTVSRSTEAFF. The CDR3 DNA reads TGTGCCAGCAGGTTAGATGTCGGGACAGTCTCGAGGAGCACTGAAGCTTTCTTT. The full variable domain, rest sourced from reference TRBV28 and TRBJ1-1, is DVKVTQSSRYLVKRTGEKVFLECVQDMDHENMFWYRQDPGLGLRLIYFSYDVKMKEKGDIPEGYSVSREKKERFSLILESASTNQTSMYLCASRLDVGTVSRSTEAFFGQGTRLTVV.

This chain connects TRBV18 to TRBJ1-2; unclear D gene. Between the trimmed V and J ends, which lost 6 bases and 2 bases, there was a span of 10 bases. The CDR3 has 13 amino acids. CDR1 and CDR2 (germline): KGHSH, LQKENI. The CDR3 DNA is TGTGCCAGCTCTGACGACAAGAACTATGGCTACACCTTC. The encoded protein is CASSDDKNYGYTF.

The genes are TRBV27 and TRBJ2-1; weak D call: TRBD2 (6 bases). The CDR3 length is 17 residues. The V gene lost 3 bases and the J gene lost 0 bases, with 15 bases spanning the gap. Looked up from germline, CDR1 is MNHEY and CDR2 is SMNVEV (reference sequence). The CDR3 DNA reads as TGTGCCAGCAGTTTGGGGACTCGCGTTAGCTCCTACAATGAGCAGTTCTTC. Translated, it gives CASSLGTRVSSYNEQFF.

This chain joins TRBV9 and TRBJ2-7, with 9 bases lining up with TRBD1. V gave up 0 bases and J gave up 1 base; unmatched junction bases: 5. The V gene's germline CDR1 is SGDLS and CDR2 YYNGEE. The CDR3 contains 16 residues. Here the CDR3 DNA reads TGTGCCAGCAGCGTAGCAGGGACAGGGACGTCCTACGAGCAGTACTTC. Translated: CASSVAGTGTSYEQYF.

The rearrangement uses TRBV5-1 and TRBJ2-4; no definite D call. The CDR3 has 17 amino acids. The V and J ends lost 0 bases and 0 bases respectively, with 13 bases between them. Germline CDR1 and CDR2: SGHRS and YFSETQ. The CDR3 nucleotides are TGCGCCAGCAGCTTGGATTTTATGAGGCTAGCCAAAAACATTCAGTACTTC. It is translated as CASSLDFMRLAKNIQYF. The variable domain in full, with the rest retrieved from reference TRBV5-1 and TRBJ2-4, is KAGVTQTPRYLIKTRGQQVTLSCSPISGHRSVSWYQQTPGQGLQFLFEYFSETQRNKGNFPGRFSGRQFSNSRSEMNVSTLELGDSALYLCASSLDFMRLAKNIQYFGAGTRLSVL.

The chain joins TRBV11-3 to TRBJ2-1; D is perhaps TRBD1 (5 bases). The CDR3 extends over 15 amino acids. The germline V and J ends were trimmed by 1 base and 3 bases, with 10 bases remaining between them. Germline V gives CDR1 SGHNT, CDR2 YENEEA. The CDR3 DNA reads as TGTGCCAGCAGCTTAGGTCACAGGCTCTACAATGAGCAGTTCTTC. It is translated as CASSLGHRLYNEQFF.

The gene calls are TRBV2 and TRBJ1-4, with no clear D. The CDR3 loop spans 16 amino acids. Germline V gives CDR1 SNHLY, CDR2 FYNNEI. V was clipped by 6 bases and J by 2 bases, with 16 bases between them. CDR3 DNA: TGTGCCAGCAGCGGGGTGGGGTGGGAGACTAATGAAAAACTGTTTTTT. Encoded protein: CASSGVGWETNEKLFF. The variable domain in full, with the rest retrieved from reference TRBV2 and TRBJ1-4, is EPEVTQTPSHQVTQMGQEVILRCVPISNHLYFYWYRQILGQKVEFLVSFYNNEISEKSEIFDDQFSVERPDGSNFTLKIRSTKLEDSAMYFCASSGVGWETNEKLFFGSGTQLSVL.

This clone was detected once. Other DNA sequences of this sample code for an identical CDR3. CDR3 in DNA: TGTGCCAGCAGTCTAGGACAGGGTAGCAATCAGCCCCAGCATTTT. This encodes CASSLGQGSNQPQHF. This chain connects TRBV27 to TRBJ1-5; 8 bases align to TRBD1. The ends lost 5 bases at V and 0 bases at J; junction bases unmatched: 3. Germline V gene lookup returns CDR1 MNHEY and CDR2 SMNVEV (reference sequence). The CDR3 contains 15 residues.

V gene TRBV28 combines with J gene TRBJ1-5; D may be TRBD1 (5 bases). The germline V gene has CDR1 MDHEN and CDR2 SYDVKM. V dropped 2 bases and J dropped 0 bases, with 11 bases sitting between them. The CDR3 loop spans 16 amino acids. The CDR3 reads CASSLAGRGSNQPQHF. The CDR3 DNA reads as TGTGCCAGCAGTTTAGCAGGGAGGGGTAGCAATCAGCCCCAGCATTTT. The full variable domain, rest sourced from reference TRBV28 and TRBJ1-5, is DVKVTQSSRYLVKRTGEKVFLECVQDMDHENMFWYRQDPGLGLRLIYFSYDVKMKEKGDIPEGYSVSREKKERFSLILESASTNQTSMYLCASSLAGRGSNQPQHFGDGTRLSIL.

In DNA form, the CDR3 reads TGTGCCAGCAAGAGGGGATTCCAAGAGACCCAGTACTTC. Amino acid sequence: CASKRGFQETQYF. The rearrangement uses TRBV2 and TRBJ2-5; tentatively, D is TRBD1 or TRBD2 (5 bases each). CDR3 length equals 13 residues. Germline V gene data show CDR1 as SNHLY and CDR2 as FYNNEI. Trimming pared 7 bases from V and 1 base from J, leaving 10 bases between.

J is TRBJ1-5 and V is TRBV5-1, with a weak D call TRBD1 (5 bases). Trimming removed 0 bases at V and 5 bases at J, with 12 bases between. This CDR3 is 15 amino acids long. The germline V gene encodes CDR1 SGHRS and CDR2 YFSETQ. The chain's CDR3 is CASSLALGPHQPQHF. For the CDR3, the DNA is TGCGCCAGCAGCTTGGCCCTGGGGCCCCATCAGCCCCAGCATTTT. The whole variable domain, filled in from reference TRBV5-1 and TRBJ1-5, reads KAGVTQTPRYLIKTRGQQVTLSCSPISGHRSVSWYQQTPGQGLQFLFEYFSETQRNKGNFPGRFSGRQFSNSRSEMNVSTLELGDSALYLCASSLALGPHQPQHFGDGTRLSIL.

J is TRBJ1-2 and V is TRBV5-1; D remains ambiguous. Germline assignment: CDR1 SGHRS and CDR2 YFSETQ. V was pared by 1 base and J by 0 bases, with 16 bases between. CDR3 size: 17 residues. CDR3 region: CASSLWGPESTNYGYTF. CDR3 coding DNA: TGCGCCAGCAGCTTGTGGGGTCCAGAGTCGACTAACTATGGCTACACCTTC.

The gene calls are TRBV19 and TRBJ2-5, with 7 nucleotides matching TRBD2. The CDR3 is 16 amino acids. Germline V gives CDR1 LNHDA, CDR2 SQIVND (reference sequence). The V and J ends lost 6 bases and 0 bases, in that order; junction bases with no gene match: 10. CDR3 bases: TGTGCCAGTAGGGAGACCTTCGGGGGGTACCAAGAGACCCAGTACTTC. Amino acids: CASRETFGGYQETQYF.

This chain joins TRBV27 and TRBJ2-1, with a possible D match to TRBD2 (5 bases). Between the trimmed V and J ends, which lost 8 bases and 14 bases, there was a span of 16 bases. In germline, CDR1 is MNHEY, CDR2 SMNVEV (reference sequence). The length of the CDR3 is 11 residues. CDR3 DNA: TGTGCCAGCGCTGGTGGGCTAGCCGAGTTCTTC. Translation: CASAGGLAEFF.

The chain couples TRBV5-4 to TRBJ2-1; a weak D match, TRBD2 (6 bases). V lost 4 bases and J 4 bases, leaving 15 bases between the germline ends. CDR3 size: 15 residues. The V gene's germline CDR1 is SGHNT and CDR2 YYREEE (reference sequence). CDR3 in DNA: TGTGCCAGCAGCGTTAGTAGCGGAGCTTACAATGAGCAGTTCTTC. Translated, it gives CASSVSSGAYNEQFF.

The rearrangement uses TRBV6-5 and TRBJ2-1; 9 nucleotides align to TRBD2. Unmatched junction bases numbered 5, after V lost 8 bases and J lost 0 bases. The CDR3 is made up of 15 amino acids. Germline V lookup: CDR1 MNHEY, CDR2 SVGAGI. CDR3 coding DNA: TGTGCCAGCTTCCGAGCGGGGGGCTCCTACAATGAGCAGTTCTTC. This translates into CASFRAGGSYNEQFF.

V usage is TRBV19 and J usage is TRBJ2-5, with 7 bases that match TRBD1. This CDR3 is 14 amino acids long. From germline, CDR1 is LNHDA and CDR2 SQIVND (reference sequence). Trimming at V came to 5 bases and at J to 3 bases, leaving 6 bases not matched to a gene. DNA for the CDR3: TGTGCCAGTAGTCCCGGGACAGAAGAAGAGACCCAGTACTTC. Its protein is CASSPGTEEETQYF.

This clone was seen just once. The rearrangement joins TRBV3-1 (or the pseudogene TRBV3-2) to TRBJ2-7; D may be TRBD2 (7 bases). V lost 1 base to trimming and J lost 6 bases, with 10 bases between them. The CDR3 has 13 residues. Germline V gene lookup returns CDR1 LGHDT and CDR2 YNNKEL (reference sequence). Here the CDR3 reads CASSQVGGLEQYF. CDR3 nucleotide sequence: TGTGCCAGCAGCCAAGTCGGGGGGCTCGAGCAGTACTTC.

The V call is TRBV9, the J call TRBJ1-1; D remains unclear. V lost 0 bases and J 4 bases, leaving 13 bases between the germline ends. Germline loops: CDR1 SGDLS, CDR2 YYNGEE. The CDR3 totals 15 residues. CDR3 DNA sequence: TGTGCCAGCAGCGTAGCTCCTGCAAGCGGCACTGAAGCTTTCTTT. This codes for CASSVAPASGTEAFF.

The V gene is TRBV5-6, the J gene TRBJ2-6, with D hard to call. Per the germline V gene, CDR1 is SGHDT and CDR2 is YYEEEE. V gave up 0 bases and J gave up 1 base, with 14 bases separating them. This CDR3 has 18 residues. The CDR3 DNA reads TGTGCCAGCAGCTTGGAACTCCTCTTAGGGTCTGGGGCCAACGTCCTGACTTTC. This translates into CASSLELLLGSGANVLTF.

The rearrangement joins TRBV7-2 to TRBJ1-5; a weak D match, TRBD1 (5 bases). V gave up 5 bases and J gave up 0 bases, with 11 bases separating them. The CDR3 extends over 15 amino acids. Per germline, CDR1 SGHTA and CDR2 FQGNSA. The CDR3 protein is CASSEGRASNQPQHF. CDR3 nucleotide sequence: TGTGCCAGCAGCGAGGGACGTGCTAGCAATCAGCCCCAGCATTTT. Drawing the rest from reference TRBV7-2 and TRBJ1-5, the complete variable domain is GAGVSQSPSNKVTEKGKDVELRCDPISGHTALYWYRQSLGQGLEFLIYFQGNSAPDKSGLPSDRFSAERTGGSVSTLTIQRTQQEDSAVYLCASSEGRASNQPQHFGDGTRLSIL.

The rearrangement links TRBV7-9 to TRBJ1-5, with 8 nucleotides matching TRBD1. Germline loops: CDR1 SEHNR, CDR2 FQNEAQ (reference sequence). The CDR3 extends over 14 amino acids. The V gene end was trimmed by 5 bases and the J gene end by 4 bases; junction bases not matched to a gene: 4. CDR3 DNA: TGTGCCAGCAGCCCCGGACAGGGTAATCAGCCCCAGCATTTT. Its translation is CASSPGQGNQPQHF.

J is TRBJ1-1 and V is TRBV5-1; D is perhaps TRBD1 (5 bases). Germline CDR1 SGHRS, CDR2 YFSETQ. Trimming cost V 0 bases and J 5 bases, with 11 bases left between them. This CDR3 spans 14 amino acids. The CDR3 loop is CASSLETGGTEAFF. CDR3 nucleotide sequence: TGCGCCAGCAGCTTGGAGACTGGGGGAACTGAAGCTTTCTTT.

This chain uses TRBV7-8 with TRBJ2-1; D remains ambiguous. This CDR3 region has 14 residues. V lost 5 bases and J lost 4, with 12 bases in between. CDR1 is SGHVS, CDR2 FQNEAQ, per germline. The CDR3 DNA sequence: TGTGCCAGCAGCAAAAGGACCGAATACAATGAGCAGTTCTTC. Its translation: CASSKRTEYNEQFF.

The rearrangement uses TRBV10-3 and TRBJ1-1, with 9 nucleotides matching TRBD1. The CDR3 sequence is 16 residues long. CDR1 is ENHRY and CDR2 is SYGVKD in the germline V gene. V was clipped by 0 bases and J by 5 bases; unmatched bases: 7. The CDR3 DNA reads TGTGCCATCAGTGAGTCACCGGGACAGGGAAGAACTGAAGCTTTCTTT. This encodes CAISESPGQGRTEAFF.

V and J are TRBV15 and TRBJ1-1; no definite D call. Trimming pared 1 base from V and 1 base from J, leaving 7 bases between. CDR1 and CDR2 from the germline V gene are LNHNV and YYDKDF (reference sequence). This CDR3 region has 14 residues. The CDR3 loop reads CATSRVQPNTEAFF. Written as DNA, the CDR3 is TGTGCCACCAGCAGAGTACAGCCGAACACTGAAGCTTTCTTT.

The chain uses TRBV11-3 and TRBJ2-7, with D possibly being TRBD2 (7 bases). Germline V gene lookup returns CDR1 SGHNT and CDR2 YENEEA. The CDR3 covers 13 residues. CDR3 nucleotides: TGTCTCCAGCGGGGCAGGGGTCGTCACGAGCAGTACTTC. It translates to CLQRGRGRHEQYF.